Listed here is a single T cell receptor beta chain. Its cognate antigen is unknown. This sample is part of a study of CD8+ T cells in alopecia areata. Findings of the study overall: In scalp samples, resident alphabeta T cells of normal skin are also sequenced. Patients shared TCRs less clearly than mice did, possibly owing to HLA.

CD4+ and CD8+ T cells were sorted from PBMCs stained for CD3, CD4 and CD8. After isolation, RNA underwent reverse transcription to generate cDNA as the sequencing template. Here immunoSEQ multiplex PCR was the method, and the copy in TCRdb shows in-frame clones only, minus some. Among 120,000 or so clones listed, around 61% were seen once. This CDR3 is 15 amino acids long. Germline CDR1 SGHNT, CDR2 YYREEE (reference sequence). V shed 4 bases and J 3 bases; nucleotides not matched to a gene: 10. Sequenced sample: CD4+ T cells sorted from blood. V usage is TRBV5-4 and J usage is TRBJ2-7; 7 bases are a match to TRBD2. This clonotype originated in a human donor in good health. The CDR3 protein is CASSPRGGEFYEQYF. In DNA, the CDR3 is TGTGCCAGCAGCCCGAGGGGAGGGGAATTCTACGAGCAGTACTTC. The full variable domain, with the rest looked up from reference TRBV5-4 and TRBJ2-7, is ETGVTQSPTHLIKTRGQQVTLRCSSQSGHNTVSWYQQALGQGPQFIFQYYREEENGRGNFPPRFSGLQFPNYSSELNVNALELDDSALYLCASSPRGGEFYEQYFGPGTRLTVT.